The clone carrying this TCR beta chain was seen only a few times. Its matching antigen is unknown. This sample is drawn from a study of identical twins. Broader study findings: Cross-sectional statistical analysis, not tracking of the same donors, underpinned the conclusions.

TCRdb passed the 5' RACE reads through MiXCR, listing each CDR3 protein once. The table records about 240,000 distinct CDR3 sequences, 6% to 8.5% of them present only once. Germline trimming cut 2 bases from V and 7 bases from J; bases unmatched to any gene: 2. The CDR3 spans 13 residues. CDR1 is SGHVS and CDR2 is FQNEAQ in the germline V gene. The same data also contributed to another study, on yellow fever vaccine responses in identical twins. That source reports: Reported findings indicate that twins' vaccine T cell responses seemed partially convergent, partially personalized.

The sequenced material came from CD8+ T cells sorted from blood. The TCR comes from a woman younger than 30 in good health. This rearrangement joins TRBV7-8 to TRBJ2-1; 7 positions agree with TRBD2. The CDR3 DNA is TGTGCCAGCAGCTTACGGACTAGGAATGAGCAGTTCTTC. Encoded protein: CASSLRTRNEQFF.